This entry describes one T cell receptor (beta chain). No cognate antigen has been identified for it. The sample holds no much larger clone one base away, and base qualities are not on file. Each donor gave one peripheral blood draw, approximately 0.11 L on average, collected into heparinised tubes. A BD FACSAria II and a panel including CD45RO, CCR7, CD25, CD127, CD95 and CD27 were used to sort naive, central memory, regulatory and stem cell-like memory CD4+ T cells. A purity above 95% was achieved for all sorted populations. PBMCs were isolated right away by Lymphoprep density gradient centrifugation and were stained directly, without culture. So that batch effects would be minimized, each experiment stained and sorted samples in pairs, pairing one healthy donor with one patient. From the cysteine through the phenylalanine, the CDR3 covers 13 amino acids. The entry retains the CDR3 DNA only, 39 bases that are in frame from base 1. The germline V end is reduced by 3 bases and the J end by 6 bases; junction bases left unmatched: 6. As encoded in the germline V gene, CDR1 is SGHDT while CDR2 is YYEEEE.

The sample belongs to a study of beta chain features in type 1 diabetes (dated by TCRdb to the late 2010s). With respect to the entire study: No differences in mean age, gender distribution, total cell number or subset yield were found between patients and healthy donors. Naive and central memory subsets were obtained from all 30 or so donors, but regulatory and stem cell-like memory subsets were isolated from only 8 patients and roughly eight healthy donors. In the study, recently diagnosed type 1 diabetes patients and matched healthy donors were compared on the TCRB repertoires of their sorted circulating CD4+ T cell subsets. A total of roughly 100 million sorted cells were examined across all samples, and a strong correlation was observed between cell number per subset and RNA yield. The paper as a whole reports these results and caveats: Because cDNA was sequenced instead of genomic DNA, highly expressing activated cells could be over-represented, though the groups showed no difference in activation or CD3 levels. Naive, central memory and regulatory TCRB repertoires appeared more similar among patients than among healthy donors. Shorter templates might be favored by PCR, yet because patient and control samples were amplified and corrected together, any such skew would affect both groups equally. At VDJ recombination sites, type 1 diabetes patients had fewer insertions and more deleted nucleotides, which implies abnormalities in thymic rearrangement. Type 1 diabetes patients showed a moderate but significant shortening of TCRB CDR3 length in all four CD4+ subsets. Only small numbers of individuals were included in the HLA sub-analyses, which left unresolved whether HLA type had any influence on TCRB rearrangement.

The High Capacity cDNA Reverse Transcription Kit was used to reverse transcribe all of the isolated RNA, meaning that expressed TCRB transcripts were what got sequenced. Naive, central memory and regulatory T cell samples underwent deep immunoSEQ sequencing, averaging about 3.5 million total reads per sample. Sorted cells were lysed in RLT buffer, and RNA was extracted using DNase-treated RNeasy Micro or Mini kits according to cell number. Each cell subset was processed on its own to prevent cross-contamination, while patient and healthy donor samples were processed together. TCRB sequences were amplified from cDNA with the immunoSEQ multiplex PCR, producing 87-bp fragments spanning the CDR3 region. Sequencing of the amplicons was done on the Illumina HiSeq platform. On the study's bioinformatics: Synthetic template baselines were used to correct PCR bias computationally, reads within Hamming distance 2 were collapsed, and singletons that could not be merged were discarded. Reads were aligned against IMGT to assign V, D and J genes, CDR3 length and insertions or deletions at six rearrangement sites. Clonotype counts were normalized to sorted cell number within each subset before computing true diversity and Gini coefficients with the tcR R package. The overlap coefficient, calculated on TCRB nucleotide sequences, was used to quantify repertoire sharing. Out-of-frame TCRB sequences from naive cells were analyzed to stand in for the pre-selection repertoire. TCRdb retrieved this table from immuneACCESS and kept in-frame rearrangements only. Not all clones are present; in checked studies, unresolved V genes account for under half, and no reason is known for the remainder. That table furnishes V, J and clone size, whereas the DNA furnished D and trimming. Here the sample has about 360,000 clones; roughly an eighth occur a single time. The ten largest clones add up to roughly 0.017% of the sample.

The chain uses TRBV5-6 and TRBJ2-7, and 7 bases in between align with TRBD1. This TCR derives from a man between 18 and 29 years old in good health. The sequenced material came from naive CD4+ T cells from blood. The label giving this sample's cell subset or site can be read as: true naive CD4+ T cells. Here is the DNA: TGTGCCAGCAGCTGGGGGAGACAGGGCGAGCAGTACTTC. Its protein reads: CASSWGRQGEQYF.